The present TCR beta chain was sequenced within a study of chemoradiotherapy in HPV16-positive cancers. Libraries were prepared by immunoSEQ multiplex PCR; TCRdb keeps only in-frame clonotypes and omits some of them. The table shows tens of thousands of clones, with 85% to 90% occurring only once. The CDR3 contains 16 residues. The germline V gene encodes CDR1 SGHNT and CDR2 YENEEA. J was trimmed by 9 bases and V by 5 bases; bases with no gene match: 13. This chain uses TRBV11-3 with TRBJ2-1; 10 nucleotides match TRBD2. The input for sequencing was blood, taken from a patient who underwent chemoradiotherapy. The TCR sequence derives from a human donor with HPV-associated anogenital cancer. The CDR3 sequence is CASSQTTIAGGSEQFF. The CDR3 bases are TGTGCCAGCAGCCAGACAACGATAGCGGGGGGTAGTGAGCAGTTCTTC.